This T cell receptor beta chain was recorded in a study of early T cells in non-severe SARS-CoV-2 infection. For the study at large: The input, bulk RNA from unsorted whole blood, was sequenced, and chains were unpaired.

This clonotype was picked up a small number of times. There are 14 residues in the CDR3. V was pared by 4 bases and J by 5 bases, with 2 bases of the junction left unmatched. Germline CDR1 SGHVS, CDR2 FQNEAQ. Unique molecular identifiers were added to individual cDNA molecules. Each CDR3 protein gets one entry after TCRdb re-called the 5' RACE reads with MiXCR. The sample yields approximately 20,000 distinct CDR3 sequences, 4.5% to 6% seen once. The TCR sequence derives from an adult who was a healthcare worker with PCR-confirmed SARS-CoV-2 infection or an uninfected control (not recorded which). Sequenced input: whole blood. V and J are TRBV7-8 and TRBJ1-4; 9 nucleotides line up with TRBD1. The CDR3 sequence: CASSWGTGNEKLFF. CDR3 bases: TGTGCCAGCAGCTGGGGGACAGGGAATGAAAAACTGTTTTTT.